This TCR beta chain derives from a study of shared clonotypes between healthy human individuals (dated by TCRdb to the early 2020s). About the study as a whole: A couple of women and three men aged 18 to 49 years were included in the cohort. For each donor, CD4 naive and CD4 memory were each run on three plates, CD8 naive on two plates, and CD8 memory on one plate. The study deeply sequenced blood TCR repertoires of several healthy adults to estimate repertoire size and the extent of clonotype sharing between individuals. To increase sequencing depth and limit assay-specific biases, TCR repertoire library preparation and sequencing were carried out by different laboratories using diverse techniques. Per donor, leukapheresis produced somewhere between about 0.94 and 10 billion PBMCs. The paper's findings and limits, for the study overall: Incomplete sequencing was indicated by rarefaction of sorted-subset datasets, despite the large sequencing depth. When a few donors were compared, the shared fraction of clonotypes was roughly 4.8% for naive CD4, around 4% for naive CD8, more than 2% for memory CD4, and around 0.4% for memory CD8. Clonotypes shared by all four sorted-subset donors showed higher generation probabilities than non-shared clonotypes. Based on pairwise subsampling, the degree of clonotype sharing among donors was expected to be affected by sequencing depth. Larger estimated clonotype richness was generally found for naive subsets than for memory subsets. The genetic and exposure-history diversity represented was limited by the small number of donors. Sampling was limited to blood, and TCR repertoires in tissue likely differ from TCR repertoires in blood.

The germline V gene provides CDR1 SGHRS and CDR2 YFSETQ. Reading from cysteine to phenylalanine, the CDR3 counts 17 amino acids. The retained sequence is limited to the CDR3, 51 bases, with the frame set at the first base. V is shortened by 4 bases, J by 2 bases, and the region joining them spans 21 bases. Using the deep immunoSEQ assay, TCR CDR3 regions were amplified from genomic DNA by multiplex PCR. Genomic DNA extracted from each cell subset was distributed evenly over all wells of several immunoSEQ 96-well plates, and each plate served as one replicate. For sorted subsets, about 210 ng of genomic DNA, equivalent to 25,000 to 35,000 T cell genomes, went into each replicate PCR. Purified libraries were measured with a Qubit 3.0 fluorometer, size-checked on a Bioanalyzer 2100, and measured again with the KAPA Library Quantification kit. Every immunoSEQ 96-well plate was sequenced on a separate single-read 150-cycle Illumina NextSeq 550 flow cell. In the original analysis: Because only junctional sequences without quality scores were contained in the immunoSEQ output, filtering matching that applied to full-length reads could not be performed. To assign V/J genes and CDR3, sequences were annotated against IMGT germline references using PyIR, a Python wrapper for IgBLAST v1.9. Any read was removed if the V/J assignment was weak (E-value above 1e-6), the CDR3 was missing, or the read contained stop codons, out-of-frame junctions, or ambiguous translated residues. V3J clonotypes were defined by identical inferred V gene, J gene, and CDR3 amino acid sequence. Percentage overlap between repertoires was calculated by dividing the number of shared unique clonotypes by the size of the smaller repertoire. Three approaches were used to assess repertoire richness: RTK rarefaction, the Chao1 estimator, and Recon v2.1 estimates of unobserved clonotypes. OLGA was used to compute generation probabilities for all TCRbeta clonotypes that the gDNA method yielded from a few donors. TCRdb stores this immuneACCESS table with in-frame sequences only. Part of the clones is absent; in the studies checked, under half of the shortfall reflects unresolved V genes, and no reason is known for the rest. For V, J and clone size, that table is used; D and trimming come from the DNA. In this sample the table shows some 900,000 clones, approximately 76% of which occur a single time. About 1.5% of the sample comes from the top ten.

This clone was observed a few times. No antigen is known for it. No base-level quality is on record; no much larger clone is a single base apart. Donors were healthy HIV-negative adults with no recently reported acute infections or vaccinations. Every donor was a Caucasian adult living in Nashville, Tennessee, USA. CD4+ T cells were enriched by magnetic negative selection, after which naive cells were positively selected on CD45RA and the negative fraction was taken as the memory subset. Blood was collected by leukapheresis, and PBMCs were isolated by Ficoll-Histopaque density gradient centrifugation and then cryopreserved in liquid nitrogen vapor phase. Analytical flow cytometry was used to check the purity and quantity of each magnetically sorted T cell population. From each sorted fraction, genomic DNA was isolated and quantified by UV absorbance on a Nanodrop 2000c.

The sample consisted of memory CD4+ T cells sorted from blood. Interpreted using the paper, the cell subset or site label stands for: CD45RA-negative fraction. The sequence links TRBV5-1 to TRBJ1-1; there is no confident call for the D gene. This sequence originates from a man aged 18 to 35 in good health. The encoded CDR3 is CASSRGGDQARNTEAFF. Read as DNA, the sequence is TGCGCCAGCAGCCGGGGTGGGGATCAGGCGAGAAACACTGAAGCTTTCTTT.